These 11 T cell receptor beta chains came from one sample sequenced in a study of OX40 agonist ivuxolimab in advanced cancers. Assay: immunoSEQ multiplex PCR; the TCRdb copy retains only in-frame clones and omits some. The sample has around 92,000 clones, around four fifths seen once. Sequenced here: CD4+ or CD8+ T cells sorted from blood, sampled in a trial of the OX40 agonist ivuxolimab. The receptors were gathered from an adult with an advanced solid tumor such as melanoma, head and neck, liver or kidney cancer.

The V call is TRBV5-4, the J call TRBJ1-1, with unresolved D. V was trimmed by 4 bases and J by 1 base, leaving 11 bases between them. CDR3 length equals 14 residues. Germline V gene data show CDR1 as SGHNT and CDR2 as YYREEE (reference sequence). The CDR3 spells CASSPGPENTEAFF. CDR3 in DNA: TGTGCCAGCAGCCCTGGACCGGAGAACACTGAAGCTTTCTTT.

The V call is TRBV7-9, the J call TRBJ2-3; no reliable D call. The CDR3 length is 14 residues. The V gene lost 1 base and the J gene lost 3 bases, with 8 bases spanning the gap. Germline V gives CDR1 SEHNR, CDR2 FQNEAQ (reference sequence). In DNA form, the CDR3 reads TGTGCCAGCAGCTTAGGGGTTACGACAGATACGCAGTATTTT. It specifies CASSLGVTTDTQYF.

The rearrangement uses TRBV5-1 and TRBJ1-1; the match to TRBD1 covers 7 bases. Germline-derived CDR1 and CDR2 are SGHRS and YFSETQ. With 0 bases clipped from V and 5 bases from J, the junction kept 1 base outside the gene matches. The CDR3 is made up of 13 amino acids. The CDR3: CASSLDRGTEAFF. CDR3 in DNA: TGCGCCAGCAGCTTGGACAGGGGAACTGAAGCTTTCTTT.

This clone was seen only once. V usage is TRBV7-2 and J usage is TRBJ1-6; D is unresolved. Trimming took 8 bases from V and 4 from J, leaving 12 bases between them. Germline V lookup: CDR1 SGHTA, CDR2 FQGNSA. The CDR3 length is 14 residues. CDR3 coding DNA: TGTGCCAGCTGCAGACCAGAATATAATTCACCCCTCCACTTT. Amino acids: CASCRPEYNSPLHF.

The V and J genes are TRBV10-1 and TRBJ1-4, with D perhaps matching TRBD1 (6 bases). CDR1 is WNHNN, CDR2 SYGVQD, per germline (reference sequence). The CDR3 is 14 amino acids. V was clipped by 4 bases and J by 7 bases, with 13 bases between them. The CDR3 protein is CASSGTERGEKLFF. For the CDR3, the DNA is TGCGCCAGCAGTGGGACAGAAAGAGGTGAAAAACTGTTTTTT.

The rearrangement uses TRBV19 and TRBJ1-4, with 9 positions matching TRBD1. Germline loops: CDR1 LNHDA, CDR2 SQIVND (reference sequence). The V gene end was trimmed by 5 bases and the J gene end by 8 bases; junction bases not matched to a gene: 9. There are 15 residues in the CDR3. The CDR3 spells CASSPSDRGWEKLFF. The CDR3 nucleotides are TGTGCCAGTAGTCCCTCGGACAGGGGATGGGAAAAACTGTTTTTT. The full variable domain, its missing parts supplied by reference TRBV19 and TRBJ1-4, is DGGITQSPKYLFRKEGQNVTLSCEQNLNHDAMYWYRQDPGQGLRLIYYSQIVNDFQKGDIAEGYSVSREKKESFPLTVTSAQKNPTAFYLCASSPSDRGWEKLFFGSGTQLSVL.

This chain uses TRBV2 with TRBJ1-5; D remains ambiguous. V lost 6 bases, J lost 0 bases, and 6 bases lay in between. From germline, CDR1 is SNHLY and CDR2 FYNNEI. The CDR3 is made up of 13 amino acids. The DNA for the CDR3 is TGTGCCAGCAGCGGGAATAGCAATCAGCCCCAGCATTTT. This encodes CASSGNSNQPQHF.

This chain uses TRBV28 with TRBJ2-3; 8 bases are a match to TRBD2. Germline V gives CDR1 MDHEN, CDR2 SYDVKM. The trim removed 6 bases at V and 4 bases at J, leaving 12 bases unmatched. The CDR3 loop spans 16 amino acids. This CDR3 reads CASSPYGGAISDTQYF. Written as DNA, the CDR3 is TGTGCCAGCAGCCCCTACGGGGGGGCCATTTCAGATACGCAGTATTTT.

The V and J genes are TRBV4-1 and TRBJ2-5, with D perhaps matching TRBD1 or TRBD2 (7 bases each). The CDR3 totals 16 residues. Germline values: CDR1 MGHRA, CDR2 YSYEKL. The V and J ends lost 4 bases and 5 bases respectively, with 20 bases between them. The DNA of the CDR3 is TGCGCCAGCAGCCCACCCCCGGGGAGGGGGCTGGAGACCCAGTACTTC. The encoded protein is CASSPPPGRGLETQYF.

As DNA, the CDR3 is TGTGCCAGCAGCAGACGGACAGGGAGCTCCTACGAGCAGTACTTC. Protein product: CASSRRTGSSYEQYF. V usage is TRBV7-2 and J usage is TRBJ2-7; TRBD1 aligns across 8 bases. The germline V gene has CDR1 SGHTA and CDR2 FQGNSA. This CDR3 spans 15 amino acids. V dropped 5 bases and J dropped 0; count of bases not matched to a gene: 6.

The chain employs TRBV10-3 and TRBJ1-1; D gene ambiguous. Germline loops: CDR1 ENHRY, CDR2 SYGVKD. Trimming left V 4 bases short and J 0 bases short, with 12 bases between. The CDR3 contains 15 residues. In DNA, the CDR3 is TGTGCCATCAGTGGAACGGAACAGCTGAACACTGAAGCTTTCTTT. Its translation: CAISGTEQLNTEAFF.